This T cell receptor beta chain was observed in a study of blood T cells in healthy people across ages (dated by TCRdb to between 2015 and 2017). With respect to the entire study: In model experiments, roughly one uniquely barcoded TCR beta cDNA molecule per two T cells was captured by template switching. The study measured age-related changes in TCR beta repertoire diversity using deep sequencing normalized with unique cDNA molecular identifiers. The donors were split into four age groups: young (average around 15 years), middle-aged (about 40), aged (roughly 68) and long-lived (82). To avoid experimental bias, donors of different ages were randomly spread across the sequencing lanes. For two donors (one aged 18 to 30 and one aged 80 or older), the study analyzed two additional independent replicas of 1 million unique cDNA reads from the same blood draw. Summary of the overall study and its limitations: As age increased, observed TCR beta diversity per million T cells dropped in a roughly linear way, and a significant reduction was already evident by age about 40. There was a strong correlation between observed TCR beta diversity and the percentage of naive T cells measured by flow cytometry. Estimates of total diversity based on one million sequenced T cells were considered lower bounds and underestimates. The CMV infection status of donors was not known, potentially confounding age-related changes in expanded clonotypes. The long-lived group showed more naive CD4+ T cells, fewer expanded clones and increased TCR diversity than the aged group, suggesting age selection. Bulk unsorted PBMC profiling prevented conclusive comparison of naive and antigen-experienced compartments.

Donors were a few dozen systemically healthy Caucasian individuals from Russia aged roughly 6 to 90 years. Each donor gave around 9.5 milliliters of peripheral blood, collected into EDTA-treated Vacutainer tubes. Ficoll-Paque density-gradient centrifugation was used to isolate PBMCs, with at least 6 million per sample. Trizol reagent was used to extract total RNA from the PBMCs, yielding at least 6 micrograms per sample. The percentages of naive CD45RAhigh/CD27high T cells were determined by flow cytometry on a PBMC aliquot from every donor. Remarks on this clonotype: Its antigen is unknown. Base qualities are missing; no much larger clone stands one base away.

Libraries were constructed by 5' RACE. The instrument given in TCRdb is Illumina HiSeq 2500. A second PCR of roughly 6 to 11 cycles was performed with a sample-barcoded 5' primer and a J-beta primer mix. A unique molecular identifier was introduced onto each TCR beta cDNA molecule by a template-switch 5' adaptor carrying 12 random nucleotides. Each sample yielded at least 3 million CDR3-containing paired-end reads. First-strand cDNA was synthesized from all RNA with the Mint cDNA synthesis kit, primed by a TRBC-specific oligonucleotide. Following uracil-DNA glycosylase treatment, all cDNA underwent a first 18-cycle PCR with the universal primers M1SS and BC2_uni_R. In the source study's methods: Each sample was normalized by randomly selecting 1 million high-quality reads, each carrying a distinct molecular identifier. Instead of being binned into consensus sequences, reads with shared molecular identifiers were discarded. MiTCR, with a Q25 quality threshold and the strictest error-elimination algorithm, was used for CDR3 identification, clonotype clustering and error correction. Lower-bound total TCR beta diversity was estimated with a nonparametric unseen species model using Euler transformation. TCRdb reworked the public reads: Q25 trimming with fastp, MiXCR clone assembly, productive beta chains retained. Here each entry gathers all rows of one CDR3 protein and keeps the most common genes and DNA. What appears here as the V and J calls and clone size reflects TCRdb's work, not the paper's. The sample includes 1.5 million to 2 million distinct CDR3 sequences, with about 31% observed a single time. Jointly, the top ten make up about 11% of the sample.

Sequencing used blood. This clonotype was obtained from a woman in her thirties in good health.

The CDR3 loop reads CASSLGGRGRETQYF. The bases read TGCGCCAGCAGCTTAGGAGGGAGAGGTCGGGAGACCCAGTACTTC. The rearrangement joined TRBV5-1 to TRBJ2-5; TRBD2 is a weak D gene call, 6 bases matching. The CDR1 and CDR2 encoded by the germline V gene are SGHRS and YFSETQ. The junction carries 16 bases between V and J, which are trimmed by 2 bases and 5 bases respectively. The CDR3 numbers 15 residues from cysteine through phenylalanine. CDR3 DNA only is kept here, 45 bases in frame from base 1.